A single sample is the source of the 27 T cell receptor beta chains below, sequenced in a study of T cells in Graves' hyperthyroidism and ophthalmopathy. Researchers amplified the TCR beta CDR3 regions from RNA transcripts. Carried out on the TCR CDR3, a first-round RT-PCR used the HTBI primer set. TCRdb redid the calling of the multiplex PCR reads with MiXCR, one entry per CDR3 protein. The sample carries about 360,000 distinct CDR3 sequences, around 13% recorded once. Sample: blood. Source of these receptors: a woman between 18 and 29 years old with Graves' hyperthyroidism.

This clonotype has ten or more counts. This chain uses TRBV28 with TRBJ1-5; possibly TRBD1 for D (5 bases). The ends were cut back, 4 bases at V and 2 bases at J, with 15 bases in the middle. There are 16 residues in the CDR3. Germline lookup yields CDR1 MDHEN and CDR2 SYDVKM. The CDR3: CASSSPGSSGNQPQHF. CDR3 nucleotide sequence: TGTGCCAGCAGTTCTCCAGGGAGTTCGGGCAATCAGCCCCAGCATTTT.

This chain uses TRBV10-1 with TRBJ2-2; D is undetermined. CDR1 and CDR2 from the germline V gene are WNHNN and SYGVQD (reference sequence). The V end lost 2 bases, the J end lost 1 base, and 8 bases lay between the germline ends. This CDR3 is 15 amino acids long. The CDR3 sequence is CASSEASVNTGELFF. The DNA of the CDR3 is TGCGCCAGCAGTGAGGCGTCAGTGAACACCGGGGAGCTGTTTTTT.

This chain joins TRBV19 and TRBJ1-2; TRBD1 matches 9 bases. Per germline, CDR1 LNHDA and CDR2 SQIVND (reference sequence). The J segment lost 2 bases and the V segment lost 0 bases, leaving 4 bases of the junction unmatched. The CDR3 consists of 16 residues. The CDR3 spells CASSIDFTGGNYGYTF. The CDR3 DNA reads TGTGCCAGTAGTATAGATTTTACAGGGGGCAACTATGGCTACACCTTC.

This clonotype was seen at least ten times. The chain recombines TRBV24-1 with TRBJ1-2; TRBD1 is a possible D gene (6 bases). Per germline, CDR1 KGHDR and CDR2 SFDVKD. The CDR3 loop spans 14 amino acids. The V end was cut by 4 bases, the J end by 4 bases, with 12 bases between. CDR3: CATSEPDSFYGYTF. The CDR3 DNA reads as TGTGCCACCAGTGAACCGGACAGTTTCTATGGCTACACCTTC.

This clonotype was counted at least ten times. The V gene is TRBV20-1, the J gene TRBJ1-2; D is unresolved. The CDR3 has 11 amino acids. Germline CDR1 and CDR2: DFQATT and SNEGSKA (reference sequence). The CDR3 spells CSIGGNYGYTF. As DNA, the CDR3 is TGCTCCATAGGCGGGAACTATGGCTACACCTTC.

This rearrangement joins TRBV2 to TRBJ1-2; the D gene is possibly TRBD1 (6 bases). This CDR3 spans 13 amino acids. V was trimmed by 6 bases and J by 7 bases, leaving 15 bases between them. Germline values: CDR1 SNHLY, CDR2 FYNNEI. The CDR3 is CASRGPQGSGYTF. In DNA, the CDR3 is TGTGCCAGCAGGGGACCACAGGGCTCTGGCTACACCTTC.

This clonotype was seen repeatedly, ten times or more. The chain carries TRBV3-1 and TRBJ1-3, with TRBD1 as a possible D gene (6 bases). This CDR3 is 13 amino acids long. V gave up 4 bases and J gave up 4 bases, with 8 bases separating them. Germline lookup yields CDR1 LGHDT and CDR2 YNNKEL (reference sequence). CDR3 in amino acids: CASSRDRGNTIYF. As DNA, the CDR3 is TGTGCCAGCAGCCGCGACAGGGGAAACACCATATATTTT. The full variable domain, with the rest looked up from reference TRBV3-1 and TRBJ1-3, is DTAVSQTPKYLVTQMGNDKSIKCEQNLGHDTMYWYKQDSKKFLKIMFSYNNKELIINETVPNRFSPKSPDKAHLNLHINSLELGDSAVYFCASSRDRGNTIYFGEGSWLTVV.

This clonotype was observed at least ten times. The gene calls are TRBV20-1 and TRBJ2-7; 12 nucleotides align to TRBD2. The J segment lost 4 bases and the V segment lost 0 bases, leaving 4 bases of the junction unmatched. The CDR3 extends over 15 amino acids. The V gene's germline CDR1 is DFQATT and CDR2 SNEGSKA (reference sequence). Here the CDR3 reads CSARDTGTSGYEQYF. CDR3 coding DNA: TGCAGTGCTAGAGACACCGGGACTAGCGGGTACGAGCAGTACTTC.

The V call is TRBV2, the J call TRBJ2-1, with 10 bases matching TRBD1. Germline V CDR1 and CDR2: SNHLY, FYNNEI. There are 16 residues in the CDR3. Germline trimming cut 4 bases from V and 3 bases from J; bases unmatched to any gene: 6. CDR3 amino acids: CASSGRDRGYYNEQFF. The CDR3 DNA reads as TGTGCCAGCAGTGGCCGGGACAGGGGCTACTACAATGAGCAGTTCTTC.

This clonotype came up many times. J is TRBJ1-4 and V is TRBV7-8; tentatively, D is TRBD1 (5 bases). V lost 1 base and J lost 8, with 11 bases in between. This CDR3 region has 14 residues. Germline assignment: CDR1 SGHVS and CDR2 FQNEAQ. The CDR3 is CASSLGQTYEKLFF. In nucleotides, the CDR3 is TGTGCCAGCAGCTTAGGACAGACATACGAAAAACTGTTTTTT.

In the case of this clonotype: This may be a read error: a much more frequent sequence differs by one nucleotide. The V gene is TRBV10-1, the J gene TRBJ2-5; 9 nucleotides match TRBD2. The ends lost 2 bases at V and 8 bases at J; junction bases unmatched: 9. The CDR3 spans 15 residues. CDR1 is WNHNN, CDR2 SYGVQD, per germline (reference sequence). The CDR3 region is CASSESGGRGNTQYF. CDR3 DNA sequence: TGCGCCAGCAGTGAGAGCGGGGGGCGGGGGAATACCCAGTACTTC.

There are a few counts of this clonotype. The chain recombines TRBV19 with TRBJ2-7; D not certain. The CDR3 spans 14 residues. Deletions cut 6 bases from V and 1 base from J, with 13 bases between. Germline V CDR1 and CDR2: LNHDA, SQIVND (reference sequence). The CDR3 DNA follows: TGTGCCAGTAGCCCTCGGCAGACATCCTACGAGCAGTACTTC. Its translation: CASSPRQTSYEQYF.

The table lists this clonotype with many counts. The rearrangement links TRBV11-2 to TRBJ2-5; TRBD2 aligns across 9 bases. CDR1 and CDR2 from the germline V gene are SGHAT and FQNNGV. The CDR3 runs to 16 residues. Trimming at V came to 5 bases and at J to 4 bases, leaving 11 bases not matched to a gene. The CDR3 region has the DNA TGTGCCAGCAGCCCCGCGCGGGAGGGCCGCCCAGAGACCCAGTACTTC. It encodes CASSPAREGRPETQYF.

This chain joins TRBV6-8 and TRBJ2-1; D ambiguous. CDR1 MNHGY and CDR2 SAAAGT come from the germline V gene. The germline V and J ends were trimmed by 2 bases and 15 bases, with 17 bases remaining between them. CDR3 length: 13 amino acids. CDR3 nucleotide sequence: TGTGCCAGCAGTTACGCAAACGCCCACCCTGGGTTCTTC. Translation: CASSYANAHPGFF.

This clonotype was found many times. The chain employs TRBV28 and TRBJ1-1; D is undetermined. Trimming took 5 bases from V and 2 from J, leaving 9 bases between them. Germline V gene sequence: CDR1 MDHEN, CDR2 SYDVKM. This CDR3 contains 13 residues. The CDR3 coding sequence is TGTGCCAGCAGTGGGTCCGCAAACACTGAAGCTTTCTTT. This encodes CASSGSANTEAFF. Filled out from reference TRBV28 and TRBJ1-1, the complete variable domain reads DVKVTQSSRYLVKRTGEKVFLECVQDMDHENMFWYRQDPGLGLRLIYFSYDVKMKEKGDIPEGYSVSREKKERFSLILESASTNQTSMYLCASSGSANTEAFFGQGTRLTVV.

This clonotype was recorded a few times. The gene calls are TRBV7-8 and TRBJ2-5; D is possibly TRBD1 or TRBD2 (5 bases each). CDR1 is SGHVS, CDR2 FQNEAQ, per germline. Trimming pared 3 bases from V and 4 bases from J, leaving 12 bases between. CDR3 length equals 14 residues. This chain's CDR3 is CASSFYGGTETQYF. CDR3 sequence (DNA): TGTGCCAGCAGCTTTTATGGGGGAACAGAGACCCAGTACTTC.

This clonotype was found many times. This sequence joins TRBV7-3 and TRBJ1-1; 7 positions agree with TRBD1. The CDR3 runs to 13 residues. The V gene's germline CDR1 is SGHTA and CDR2 FQGTGA. The trim removed 5 bases at V and 8 bases at J, leaving 8 bases unmatched. CDR3 in amino acids: CASSTQTGLEAFF. The CDR3 nucleotides read TGTGCCAGCAGCACCCAGACAGGGCTAGAAGCTTTCTTT.

The chain has TRBV5-6 and TRBJ2-1; 9 positions agree with TRBD2. Germline V CDR1 and CDR2: SGHDT, YYEEEE. The V gene end was trimmed by 0 bases and the J gene end by 2 bases; junction bases not matched to a gene: 6. There are 17 residues in the CDR3. CDR3 in amino acids: CASSLGAAGGTYNEQFF. CDR3 coding DNA: TGTGCCAGCAGCTTGGGGGCTGCGGGGGGGACCTACAATGAGCAGTTCTTC.

This CDR3 reads CASSVMGVGELFF. The CDR3 coding sequence is TGTGCCAGCAGCGTTATGGGCGTAGGGGAGCTGTTTTTT. This rearrangement joins TRBV9 to TRBJ2-2; unclear D gene. Germline V gene sequence: CDR1 SGDLS, CDR2 YYNGEE. The CDR3 consists of 13 residues. V lost 2 bases and J lost 8, with 10 bases in between.

This clonotype occurred many times. The V call is TRBV7-9, the J call TRBJ2-1; tentative D call: TRBD2 (5 bases). Germline assignment: CDR1 SEHNR and CDR2 FQNEAQ (reference sequence). This CDR3 contains 14 residues. With 3 bases removed from V and 9 bases from J, the gap between germline ends came to 15 bases. This CDR3 reads CASSFEGPLVEQFF. Written as DNA, the CDR3 is TGTGCCAGCAGCTTCGAGGGCCCCTTGGTTGAGCAGTTCTTC.

This clonotype was detected ten times or more. This chain links TRBV12-3 or TRBV12-4 with TRBJ2-7; D remains ambiguous. V lost 3 bases and J lost 1, with 7 bases in between. The CDR3 is 13 residues long. The CDR3 loop is CASSFSPSYEQYF. The CDR3 nucleotides read TGTGCCAGCAGTTTCTCCCCATCCTACGAGCAGTACTTC.

This clonotype was seen a few times. The V and J genes are TRBV2 and TRBJ2-1; 11 bases are shared with TRBD2. CDR1 is SNHLY, CDR2 FYNNEI, per germline. With 6 bases clipped from V and 4 bases from J, the junction kept 5 bases outside the gene matches. The CDR3 is 15 residues long. CDR3 residues: CASRGTSGSYNEQFF. The CDR3 DNA sequence: TGTGCCAGCAGGGGGACTAGCGGTTCGTACAATGAGCAGTTCTTC.

This clonotype appeared once. A much more abundant neighbour one base away suggests this may be a read error. This chain joins TRBV27 and TRBJ2-1, with 7 bases that match TRBD2. There are 15 residues in the CDR3. CDR1 MNHEY and CDR2 SMNVEV come from the germline V gene (reference sequence). J was trimmed by 4 bases and V by 5 bases; bases with no gene match: 8. In nucleotides, the CDR3 is TGTGCCAGCAGTGGCAGTCTAGCGGTGTACAATGAGCAGTTCTTC. Amino acids: CASSGSLAVYNEQFF.

This clonotype was counted at least ten times. The V and J genes are TRBV6-1 and TRBJ1-1; TRBD1 matches 7 bases. The CDR3 spans 14 residues. The germline V gene encodes CDR1 MNHNS and CDR2 SASEGT. With 8 bases clipped from V and 6 bases from J, the junction kept 12 bases outside the gene matches. CDR3 nucleotide sequence: TGTGCCAGCTCAACCAGGGGGATTCACGCTGAAGCTTTCTTT. It specifies CASSTRGIHAEAFF.

A few counts support this clonotype. V is TRBV9 and J is TRBJ2-2, with D unclear. Germline CDR1 reads SGDLS; CDR2 reads YYNGEE. Deletions cut 0 bases from V and 8 bases from J, with 17 bases between. The CDR3 is 16 residues long. CDR3 sequence (DNA): TGTGCCAGCAGCGTAGCAGGCAGCTTGGTCATGGGGGAGCTGTTTTTT. Its protein is CASSVAGSLVMGELFF.

This clonotype was picked up a small number of times. V and J are TRBV20-1 and TRBJ2-2; D remains ambiguous. Trimming shortened V by 0 bases and J by 6 bases, and 11 bases separated the two germline ends. Germline V gene data show CDR1 as DFQATT and CDR2 as SNEGSKA (reference sequence). The CDR3 totals 14 residues. The CDR3 DNA sequence: TGCAGTGCTAGAGATCGGTTGAGTGCCGGGGAGCTGTTTTTT. Protein sequence: CSARDRLSAGELFF.

A few counts support this clonotype. The chain employs TRBV5-8 and TRBJ1-3; no clear D gene. The V gene's germline CDR1 is SGHTS and CDR2 YDEGEE. The CDR3 is 18 amino acids. V gave up 4 bases and J gave up 0 bases, with 20 bases separating them. The CDR3 DNA is TGTGCCAGCAGCCGTCGACTGGTTAGGTCGTTCTCTGGAAACACCATATATTTT. Its translation is CASSRRLVRSFSGNTIYF.